This is a list of T cell receptor beta chains from one sample in a study of breast tumors, draining lymph nodes, adjacent tissues. MiXCR was run by TCRdb on the multiplex PCR reads, yielding one entry per CDR3 protein. Of 80,000 to 130,000 distinct CDR3 sequences listed, 21% were seen once; the top ten hold 1% to 1.5%. Sequencing was carried out using axillary lymph node tissue. The receptors were sampled from a female donor with breast cancer. Some clones in this sample may be carry-over from other donors' samples. CDR3s include the opening cysteine and the closing phenylalanine or tryptophan. Fields, in order: CDR3 protein, CDR3 DNA, J gene, V gene, clone size, D gene. A D gene is named only where the DNA matches it firmly. Size values are once, few and many counts, or a class for expanded clones, and some rows have none.

CDR3aa: CACRRTDRGREKLFF; CDR3nt: TGTGCCTGCCGCCGTACGGACAGGGGTAGGGAAAAACTGTTTTTT; j_gene: TRBJ1-4; v_gene: TRBV30; abundance: NA; d_gene: TRBD1
CDR3aa: CASSQARLAGEQYF; CDR3nt: TGTGCCAGCAGCCAAGCCAGACTAGCGGGGGAGCAGTACTTC; j_gene: TRBJ2-7; v_gene: TRBV3-1; abundance: many; d_gene: TRBD2
CDR3aa: CASSLSPGTGFSYEQYF; CDR3nt: TGTGCCAGCAGCTTAAGTCCCGGGACAGGGTTCTCCTACGAGCAGTACTTC; j_gene: TRBJ2-7; v_gene: TRBV7-9; abundance: many; d_gene: TRBD1
CDR3aa: CAWTVRSRSSYEQYF; CDR3nt: TGTGCCTGGACCGTCAGGTCCCGAAGCTCCTACGAGCAGTACTTC; j_gene: TRBJ2-7; v_gene: TRBV30; abundance: NA; d_gene: NA
CDR3aa: CASSLGPGTHEQYF; CDR3nt: TGTGCCAGCAGCTTAGGGCCAGGGACCCACGAGCAGTACTTC; j_gene: TRBJ2-7; v_gene: TRBV7-9; abundance: many; d_gene: NA
CDR3aa: CSARDQPQHF; CDR3nt: TGCAGTGCTCGTGATCAGCCCCAGCATTTT; j_gene: TRBJ1-5; v_gene: TRBV20-1; abundance: many; d_gene: NA
CDR3aa: CAAGGGGGRGRTDTQYF; CDR3nt: TGTGCAGCAGGGGGTGGGGGGGGAAGGGGGAGGACAGATACGCAGTATTTT; j_gene: TRBJ2-3; v_gene: TRBV7-2; abundance: many; d_gene: NA
CDR3aa: CASTVGPLQETQYF; CDR3nt: TGTGCCAGCACTGTCGGACCACTACAAGAGACCCAGTACTTC; j_gene: TRBJ2-5; v_gene: TRBV7-8; abundance: many; d_gene: NA
CDR3aa: CASSRSSGRVLNEQFF; CDR3nt: TGTGCCAGCAGCCGTTCTAGCGGGAGGGTTCTCAATGAGCAGTTCTTC; j_gene: TRBJ2-1; v_gene: TRBV3-1; abundance: many; d_gene: TRBD2
CDR3aa: CASSPSGGASTDTQYF; CDR3nt: TGTGCCAGCAGCCCGAGCGGGGGGGCCAGCACAGATACGCAGTATTTT; j_gene: TRBJ2-3; v_gene: TRBV4-2; abundance: once; d_gene: TRBD2
CDR3aa: CASRRTGWDQPQHF; CDR3nt: TGTGCCAGCAGGCGGACAGGGTGGGATCAGCCCCAGCATTTT; j_gene: TRBJ1-5; v_gene: TRBV6-1; abundance: few; d_gene: TRBD1
CDR3aa: CAWSVGGGNYGYTF; CDR3nt: TGTGCCTGGAGTGTAGGGGGCGGTAACTATGGCTACACCTTC; j_gene: TRBJ1-2; v_gene: TRBV30; abundance: many; d_gene: TRBD1
CDR3aa: CSIEVRSEAFF; CDR3nt: TGCAGTATAGAGGTCCGCTCTGAAGCTTTCTTT; j_gene: TRBJ1-1; v_gene: TRBV20-1; abundance: NA; d_gene: NA
CDR3aa: CASSLALGGADGYTF; CDR3nt: TGTGCCAGCAGTTTAGCCCTAGGGGGGGCTGATGGCTACACCTTC; j_gene: TRBJ1-2; v_gene: TRBV12-3/TRBV12-4; abundance: many; d_gene: NA
CDR3aa: CASSNIATDTQYF; CDR3nt: TGCGCCAGCAGCAACATTGCCACAGATACGCAGTATTTT; j_gene: TRBJ2-3; v_gene: TRBV5-1; abundance: many; d_gene: NA
CDR3aa: CASSSAGGTGELFF; CDR3nt: TGTGCCAGCAGCTCTGCGGGGGGCACCGGGGAGCTGTTTTTT; j_gene: TRBJ2-2; v_gene: TRBV6-5; abundance: many; d_gene: TRBD2
CDR3aa: CSADTGGYNEQFF; CDR3nt: TGCAGTGCTGACACAGGGGGCTACAATGAGCAGTTCTTC; j_gene: TRBJ2-1; v_gene: TRBV20-1; abundance: many; d_gene: TRBD1
CDR3aa: CASSLTRELGELFF; CDR3nt: TGTGCCAGCAGCTTAACTAGGGAATTGGGGGAGCTGTTTTTT; j_gene: TRBJ2-2; v_gene: TRBV7-3; abundance: many; d_gene: NA
CDR3aa: CSVALGRSSYEQYF; CDR3nt: TGCAGCGTTGCGTTAGGCCGCAGCTCCTACGAGCAGTACTTC; j_gene: TRBJ2-7; v_gene: TRBV29-1; abundance: many; d_gene: NA
CDR3aa: CASSLGSPLHF; CDR3nt: TGTGCCAGCAGCTTAGGGTCACCCCTCCACTTT; j_gene: TRBJ1-6; v_gene: TRBV11-3; abundance: many; d_gene: NA
CDR3aa: CASSLSGRTHGYTF; CDR3nt: TGTGCCAGCAGTTTATCGGGCAGGACACATGGCTACACCTTC; j_gene: TRBJ1-2; v_gene: TRBV27; abundance: many; d_gene: NA
CDR3aa: CSARVPSAANEQFF; CDR3nt: TGCAGTGCTAGAGTGCCCTCAGCGGCTAATGAGCAGTTCTTC; j_gene: TRBJ2-1; v_gene: TRBV20-1; abundance: NA; d_gene: NA
CDR3aa: CASKGGGTGGSTGELFF; CDR3nt: TGTGCCAGCAAAGGTGGGGGGACAGGGGGATCGACCGGGGAGCTGTTTTTT; j_gene: TRBJ2-2; v_gene: TRBV6-1; abundance: NA; d_gene: TRBD1
CDR3aa: CASSPQGSGGSEKLFF; CDR3nt: TGTGCCAGCAGCCCCCAAGGTTCGGGGGGTTCGGAAAAACTGTTTTTT; j_gene: TRBJ1-4; v_gene: TRBV9; abundance: few; d_gene: NA